This TCR beta chain was observed in a study of CD8+ T cells in alopecia areata. Study results and limitations: The study found TCR sharing across patients less clear than in mice, possibly for HLA reasons. Lesional scalp, especially alopecia totalis/universalis, showed higher clonality than normal scalp. There were also resident alphabeta T cells of normal skin sequenced in scalp samples.

PBMC-derived CD4+ and CD8+ T cells were sorted. In the case of this clone: The antigen remains undetermined. This sample also contains other DNA sequences that code for the same CDR3.

RNA was extracted and reverse transcribed into cDNA as the sequencing template. This table comes from immunoSEQ multiplex PCR, and its TCRdb copy is limited to in-frame clones, with some not included. The sample contains 150,000 or so clones, roughly 50% of which appear only once. The CDR3 sequence is 13 residues long. Germline V CDR1 and CDR2: SQVTM, ANQGSEA. After removal of 6 bases from V and 3 bases from J, the junction contained 3 bases not matched to a gene. The clonotype originates from a human donor in good health. Sequencing input: CD4+ T cells sorted from blood. This rearrangement joins TRBV29-1 to TRBJ2-1, with 9 bases fitting TRBD2. The CDR3 bases are TGCAGCGTCGCAGCGGGAGGCTACAATGAGCAGTTCTTC. It is translated as CSVAAGGYNEQFF.